The present entry profiles one T cell receptor beta chain with its context. The data were taken from a study of shared clonotypes between healthy human individuals. V lost 7 bases and J lost 4, with 20 bases in between. Per germline, CDR1 ENHRY and CDR2 SYGVKD. The length of the CDR3 is 15 residues. Profiling relied on immunoSEQ multiplex PCR, and the TCRdb table lists in-frame clones only, not all of them. The data show millions of clones, over 85% seen once. This sequence originates from a man aged 18 to 29 in good health. The specimen sequenced was naive CD4+ T cells sorted from blood. Stated subset: CD45RA+ positively selected. J is TRBJ2-7 and V is TRBV10-3; D might be TRBD1 (5 bases). The CDR3 region is CAIMGGITGPYEQYF. The CDR3 DNA sequence: TGTGCCATCATGGGCGGCATCACAGGCCCATACGAGCAGTACTTC.